The present entry profiles one TCR beta chain with its context. TCRdb itself ran the 5' RACE reads through MiXCR, one entry per CDR3 protein. The table records roughly 5,500 distinct CDR3 sequences, roughly 38% of them present only once. The TCR originated in a female donor with breast cancer. Sample: memory CD4+ T cells sorted from blood. Described subset: memory CD4+ T cells, CD4+CD45RO+CD25-.

CDR3 protein: CASSLVIVSGMNTEAFF. The CDR3 nucleotides are TGTGCCAGCAGCTTAGTAATCGTCAGTGGGATGAACACTGAAGCTTTCTTT. This sequence joins TRBV7-6 and TRBJ1-1; no firm D call. The germline CDR1 and CDR2 sequences are SGHVS and FNYEAQ. This CDR3 is 17 amino acids long. The V and J ends lost 1 base and 0 bases respectively, with 15 bases between them.